These T cell receptor beta chains were read from a single sample in a study of cytomegalovirus exposure and HLA in healthy donors. The protocol was immunoSEQ multiplex PCR, while the TCRdb copy is restricted to in-frame clones and leaves out a portion. The sample holds about 140,000 clones, roughly 9.6% seen once. Sequenced: PBMCs. These receptors came from a woman aged 40 to 55 in good health and CMV-seropositive. Both conserved end residues are part of each CDR3. D genes are given only for firm matches. Clone size is not always given. Where it is, it says once, few, many or a class for expanded clones.

d_call j_call clone_size v_call cdr3_nt cdr3_aa
NA TRBJ2-1 NA TRBV6-5 TGTGCCAGCAGTTCCACCCCGAGCTCCTACAATGAGCAGTTCTTC CASSSTPSSYNEQFF
NA TRBJ2-6 NA TRBV5-8 TGTGCCAGCAGCTACGCAGGGGTTGGGGCCAACGTCCTGACTTTC CASSYAGVGANVLTF
TRBD2 TRBJ2-3 NA TRBV5-1 TGCGCCAGCAGCTTTAGCGGGGGGCCCGGAGATACGCAGTATTTT CASSFSGGPGDTQYF
NA TRBJ2-7 few TRBV5-6 TGTGCCAGCAGCTGGGGCGAGGTCATAGCCTACGAGCAGTACTTC CASSWGEVIAYEQYF
NA TRBJ1-5 few TRBV19 TGTGCCAGTAGTATAGATAGCCGACTGAATCAGCCCCAGCATTTT CASSIDSRLNQPQHF
NA TRBJ1-1 few TRBV11-2 TGTGCCAGCAGCTGGGGACACATCAACACTGAAGCTTTCTTT CASSWGHINTEAFF
NA TRBJ2-3 NA TRBV11-3 TGTGCCAGCAGCTCTAAAAGCACAGATACGCAGTATTTT CASSSKSTDTQYF
NA TRBJ1-5 NA TRBV19 TGTGCCAGTAGTATAGGGCAGGGGAGTTATAGCAATCAGCCCCAGCATTTT CASSIGQGSYSNQPQHF
NA TRBJ1-2 NA TRBV6-5 TGTGCCAGCAGTTACACCGACGTACCGGTAACGGGTGGCTACACCTTC CASSYTDVPVTGGYTF
NA TRBJ2-3 NA TRBV6-5 TGTGCCAGCAGCACGGGACTTACGCAGTATTTT CASSTGLTQYF
TRBD1 TRBJ2-7 few TRBV7-9 TGTGCCAGCAGCTTGGCACTAGGACAGGGGGTGCCCTACGAGCAGTACTTC CASSLALGQGVPYEQYF
NA TRBJ2-7 NA TRBV5-1 TGCGCCAGCAGCCCGAGACAGCAACCCTACGAGCAGTACTTC CASSPRQQPYEQYF
NA TRBJ1-1 few TRBV19 TGTGCCAGTAGTATCAGGGGAGTGGGAAACACTGAAGCTTTCTTT CASSIRGVGNTEAFF
NA TRBJ2-2 NA TRBV6-5 TGTGCCACCCGAAGTGGACTAATCAACACCGGGGAGCTGTTTTTT CATRSGLINTGELFF
NA TRBJ1-1 few TRBV6-1 TGTGCCAGCAGGGACGGGCCGGCGGGGTTCTTT CASRDGPAGFF
TRBD2 TRBJ2-2 few TRBV18 TGTGCCAGCTCACCCTCACTAGCGGGGAGCCCCGGGGAGCTGTTTTTT CASSPSLAGSPGELFF